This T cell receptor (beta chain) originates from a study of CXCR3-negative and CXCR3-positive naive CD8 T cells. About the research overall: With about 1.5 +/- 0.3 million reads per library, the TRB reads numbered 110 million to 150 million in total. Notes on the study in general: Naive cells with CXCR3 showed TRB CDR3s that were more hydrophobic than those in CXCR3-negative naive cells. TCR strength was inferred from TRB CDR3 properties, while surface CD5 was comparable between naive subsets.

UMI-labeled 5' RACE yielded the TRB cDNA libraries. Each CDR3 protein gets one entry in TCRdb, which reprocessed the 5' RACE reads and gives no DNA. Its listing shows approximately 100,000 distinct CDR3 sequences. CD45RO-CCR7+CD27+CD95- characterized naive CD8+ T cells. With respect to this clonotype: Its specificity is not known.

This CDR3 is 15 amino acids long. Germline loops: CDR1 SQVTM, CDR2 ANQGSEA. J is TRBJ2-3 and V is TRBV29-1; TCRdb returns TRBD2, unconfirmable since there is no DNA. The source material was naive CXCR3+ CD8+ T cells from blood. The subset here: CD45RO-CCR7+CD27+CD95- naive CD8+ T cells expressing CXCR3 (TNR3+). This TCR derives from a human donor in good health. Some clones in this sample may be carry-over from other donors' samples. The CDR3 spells CSVELASGYTDTQYF.